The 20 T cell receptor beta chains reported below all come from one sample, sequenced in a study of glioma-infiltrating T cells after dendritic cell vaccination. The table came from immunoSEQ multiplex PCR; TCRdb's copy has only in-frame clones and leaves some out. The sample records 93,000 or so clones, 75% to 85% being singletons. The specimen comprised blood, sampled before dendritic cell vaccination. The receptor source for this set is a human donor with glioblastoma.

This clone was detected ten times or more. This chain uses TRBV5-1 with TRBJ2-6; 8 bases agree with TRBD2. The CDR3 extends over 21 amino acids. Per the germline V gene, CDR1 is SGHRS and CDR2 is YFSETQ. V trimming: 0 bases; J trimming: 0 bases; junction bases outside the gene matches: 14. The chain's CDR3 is CASSLAGVVAGGGSGANVLTF. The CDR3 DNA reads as TGCGCCAGCAGCTTGGCCGGGGTAGTCGCGGGGGGTGGCTCTGGGGCCAACGTCCTGACTTTC.

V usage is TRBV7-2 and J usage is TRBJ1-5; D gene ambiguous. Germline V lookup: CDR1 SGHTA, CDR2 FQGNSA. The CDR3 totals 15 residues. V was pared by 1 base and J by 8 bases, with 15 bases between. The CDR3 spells CASSLVRGAEEPQHF. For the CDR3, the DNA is TGTGCCAGCAGCTTAGTGCGGGGTGCGGAGGAGCCCCAGCATTTT. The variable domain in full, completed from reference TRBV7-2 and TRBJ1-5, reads GAGVSQSPSNKVTEKGKDVELRCDPISGHTALYWYRQSLGQGLEFLIYFQGNSAPDKSGLPSDRFSAERTGGSVSTLTIQRTQQEDSAVYLCASSLVRGAEEPQHFGDGTRLSIL.

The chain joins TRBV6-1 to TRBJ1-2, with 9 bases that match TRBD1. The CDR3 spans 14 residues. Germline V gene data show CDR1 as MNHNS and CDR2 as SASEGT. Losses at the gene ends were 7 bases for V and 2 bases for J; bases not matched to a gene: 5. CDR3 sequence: CASISDRGNYGYTF. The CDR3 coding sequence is TGTGCCAGCATCTCCGACAGGGGGAACTATGGCTACACCTTC.

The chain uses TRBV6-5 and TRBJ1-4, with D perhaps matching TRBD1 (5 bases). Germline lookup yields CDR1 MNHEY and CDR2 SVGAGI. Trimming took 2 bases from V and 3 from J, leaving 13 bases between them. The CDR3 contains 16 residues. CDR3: CASSYARVDPNEKLFF. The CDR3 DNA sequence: TGTGCCAGCAGTTACGCCAGGGTCGATCCTAATGAAAAACTGTTTTTT.

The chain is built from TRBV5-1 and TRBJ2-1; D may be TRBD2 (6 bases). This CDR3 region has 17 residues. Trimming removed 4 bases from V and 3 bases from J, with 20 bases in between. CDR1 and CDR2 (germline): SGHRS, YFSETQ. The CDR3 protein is CASSLPYRGGVYNEQFF. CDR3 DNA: TGCGCCAGCAGCCTACCCTACAGAGGAGGGGTCTACAATGAGCAGTTCTTC.

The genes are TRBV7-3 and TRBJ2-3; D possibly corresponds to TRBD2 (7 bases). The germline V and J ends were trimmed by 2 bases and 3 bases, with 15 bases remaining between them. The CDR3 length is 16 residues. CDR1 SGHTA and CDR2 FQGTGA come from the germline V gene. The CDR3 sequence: CASSLSGGPWTDTQYF. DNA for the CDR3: TGTGCCAGCAGCTTATCCGGGGGGCCTTGGACAGATACGCAGTATTTT. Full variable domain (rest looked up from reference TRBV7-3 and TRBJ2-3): GAGVSQTPSNKVTEKGKYVELRCDPISGHTALYWYRQSLGQGPEFLIYFQGTGAADDSGLPNDRFFAVRPEGSVSTLKIQRTERGDSAVYLCASSLSGGPWTDTQYFGPGTRLTVL.

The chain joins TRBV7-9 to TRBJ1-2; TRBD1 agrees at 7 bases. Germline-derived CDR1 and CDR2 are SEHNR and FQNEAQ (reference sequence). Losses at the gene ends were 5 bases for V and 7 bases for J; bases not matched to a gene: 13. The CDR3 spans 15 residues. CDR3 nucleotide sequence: TGTGCCAGCAGCCCCCTTACAGGGGAAGGTACTGGCTACACCTTC. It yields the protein CASSPLTGEGTGYTF.

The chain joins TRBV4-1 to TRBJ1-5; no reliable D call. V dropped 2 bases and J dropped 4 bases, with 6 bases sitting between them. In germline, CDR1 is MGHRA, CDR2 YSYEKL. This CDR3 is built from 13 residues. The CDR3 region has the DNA TGCGCCAGCAGCCAAACTTTTAATCAGCCCCAGCATTTT. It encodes CASSQTFNQPQHF.

Here the CDR3 DNA reads TGTGCCAGCAGGCCGACAGGGGTGGAGAATTCACCCCTCCACTTT. Translated: CASRPTGVENSPLHF. J is TRBJ1-6 and V is TRBV6-5; 8 positions agree with TRBD1. This CDR3 region has 15 residues. The V gene end was trimmed by 6 bases and the J gene end by 7 bases; junction bases not matched to a gene: 8. Germline values: CDR1 MNHEY, CDR2 SVGAGI.

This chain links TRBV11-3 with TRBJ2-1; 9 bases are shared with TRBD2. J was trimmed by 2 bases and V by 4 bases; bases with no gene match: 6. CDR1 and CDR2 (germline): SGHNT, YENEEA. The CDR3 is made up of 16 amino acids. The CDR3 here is CASSYLAGGPYNEQFF. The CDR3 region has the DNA TGTGCCAGCAGCTACCTTGCGGGGGGGCCCTACAATGAGCAGTTCTTC.

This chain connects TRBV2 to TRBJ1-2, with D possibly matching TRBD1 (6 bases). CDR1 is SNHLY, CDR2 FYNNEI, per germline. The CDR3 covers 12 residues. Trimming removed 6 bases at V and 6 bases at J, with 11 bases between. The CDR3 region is CASRYRDDGYTF. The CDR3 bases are TGTGCCAGCAGGTACAGGGATGATGGCTACACCTTC.

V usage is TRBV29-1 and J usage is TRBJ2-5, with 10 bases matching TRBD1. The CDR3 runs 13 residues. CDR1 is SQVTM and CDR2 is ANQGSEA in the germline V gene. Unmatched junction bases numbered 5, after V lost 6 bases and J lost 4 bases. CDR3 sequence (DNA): TGCAGCGTCCCCGGGACAGGGGCAGAGACCCAGTACTTC. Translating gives CSVPGTGAETQYF.

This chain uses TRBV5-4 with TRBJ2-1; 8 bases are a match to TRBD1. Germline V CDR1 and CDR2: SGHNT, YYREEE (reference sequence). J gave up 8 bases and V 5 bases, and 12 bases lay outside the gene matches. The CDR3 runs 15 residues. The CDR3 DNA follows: TGTGCCAGCAGTCGGGGGACAGGACCGACGGATGAGCAGTTCTTC. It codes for CASSRGTGPTDEQFF.

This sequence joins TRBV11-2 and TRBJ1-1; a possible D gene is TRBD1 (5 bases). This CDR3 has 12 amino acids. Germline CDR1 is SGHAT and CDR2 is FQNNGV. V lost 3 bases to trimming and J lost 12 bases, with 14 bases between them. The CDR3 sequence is CASSLGGGGTFF. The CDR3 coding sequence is TGTGCCAGCAGCTTGGGGGGTGGGGGGACTTTCTTT.

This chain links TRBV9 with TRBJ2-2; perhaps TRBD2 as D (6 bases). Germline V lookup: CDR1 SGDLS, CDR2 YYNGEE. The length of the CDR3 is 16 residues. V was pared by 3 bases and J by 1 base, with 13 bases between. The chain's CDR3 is CASSGIGGGNTGELFF. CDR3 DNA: TGTGCCAGCAGCGGGATCGGGGGAGGGAACACCGGGGAGCTGTTTTTT.

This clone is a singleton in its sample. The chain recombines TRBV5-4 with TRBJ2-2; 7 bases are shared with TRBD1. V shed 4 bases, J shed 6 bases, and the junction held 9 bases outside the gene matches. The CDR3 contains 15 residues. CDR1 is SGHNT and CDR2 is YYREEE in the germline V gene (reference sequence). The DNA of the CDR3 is TGTGCCAGCAGCACTCGGGACAGACCTCCCGGGGAGCTGTTTTTT. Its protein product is CASSTRDRPPGELFF.

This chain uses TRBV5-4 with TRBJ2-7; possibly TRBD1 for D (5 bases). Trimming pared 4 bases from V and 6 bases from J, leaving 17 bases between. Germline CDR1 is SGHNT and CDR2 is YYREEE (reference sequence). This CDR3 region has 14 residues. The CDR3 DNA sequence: TGTGCCAGCAGCCCCGGCAGGGAAAGCGCCGAGCAGTACTTC. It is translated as CASSPGRESAEQYF.

The CDR3 coding sequence is TGTGCCATCAGTGAGTCGGGGGCCATTATAACCAAAAACATTCAGTACTTC. It specifies CAISESGAIITKNIQYF. The gene calls are TRBV10-3 and TRBJ2-4; possible D gene TRBD1, 6 bases. Trimming stripped 0 bases from V and 2 bases from J, with 14 bases between. The V gene's germline CDR1 is ENHRY and CDR2 SYGVKD. This CDR3 comprises 17 residues.

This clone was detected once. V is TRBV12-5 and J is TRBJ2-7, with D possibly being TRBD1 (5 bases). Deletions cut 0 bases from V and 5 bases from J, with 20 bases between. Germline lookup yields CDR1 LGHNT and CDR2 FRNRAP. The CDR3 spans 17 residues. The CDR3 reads CASGLVSGQPTPDEQYF. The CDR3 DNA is TGTGCTAGTGGTTTGGTCTCTGGACAACCGACTCCAGACGAGCAGTACTTC. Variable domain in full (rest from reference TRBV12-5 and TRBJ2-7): DARVTQTPRHKVTEMGQEVTMRCQPILGHNTVFWYRQTMMQGLELLAYFRNRAPLDDSGMPKDRFSAEMPDATLATLKIQPSEPRDSAVYFCASGLVSGQPTPDEQYFGPGTRLTVT.

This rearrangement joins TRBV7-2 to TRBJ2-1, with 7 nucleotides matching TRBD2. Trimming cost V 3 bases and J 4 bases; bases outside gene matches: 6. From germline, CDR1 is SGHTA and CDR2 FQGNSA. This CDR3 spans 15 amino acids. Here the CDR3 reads CASSLAVGGYNEQFF. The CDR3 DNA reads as TGTGCCAGCAGCTTGGCAGTGGGGGGGTACAATGAGCAGTTCTTC.